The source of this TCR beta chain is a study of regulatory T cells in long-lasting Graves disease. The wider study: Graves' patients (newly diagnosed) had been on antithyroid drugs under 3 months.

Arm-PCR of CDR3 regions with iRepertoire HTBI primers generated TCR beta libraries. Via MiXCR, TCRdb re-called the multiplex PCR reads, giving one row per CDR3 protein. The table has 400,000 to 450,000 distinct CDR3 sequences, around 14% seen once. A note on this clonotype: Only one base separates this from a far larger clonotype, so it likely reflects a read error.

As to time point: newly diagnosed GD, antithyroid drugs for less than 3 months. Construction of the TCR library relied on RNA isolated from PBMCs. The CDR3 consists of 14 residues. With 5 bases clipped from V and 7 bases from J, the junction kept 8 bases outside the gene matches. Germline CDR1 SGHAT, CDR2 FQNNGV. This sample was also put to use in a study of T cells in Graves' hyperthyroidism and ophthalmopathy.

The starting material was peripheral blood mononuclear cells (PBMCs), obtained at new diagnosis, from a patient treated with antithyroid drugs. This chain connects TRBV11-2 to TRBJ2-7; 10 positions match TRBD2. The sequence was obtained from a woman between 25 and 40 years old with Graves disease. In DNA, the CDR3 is TGTGCCAGCAGCGGACTAGCGGACTACAATGAGCAGTACTTC. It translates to CASSGLADYNEQYF.